Following are 19 T cell receptor beta chains from one sample sequenced in a study of identical twins. TCRdb called the 5' RACE reads again in MiXCR, with one record for every CDR3 protein. This repertoire shows about 240,000 distinct CDR3 sequences, 10% found once; its top ten account for 9% to 10%. The sequencing input was memory T cells sorted from blood. The source is a man in his fifties in good health.

V is TRBV5-5 and J is TRBJ2-3; 9 bases line up with TRBD1. This CDR3 comprises 18 residues. V shed 0 bases and J 3 bases; nucleotides not matched to a gene: 11. Germline V gene sequence: CDR1 SGHKS, CDR2 YYEKEE (reference sequence). The CDR3 sequence is CASSLDVPGQGYTDTQYF. In DNA form, the CDR3 reads TGTGCCAGCAGCTTGGATGTACCGGGACAGGGCTATACAGATACGCAGTATTTT.

This clonotype was detected ten times or more. The CDR3 sequence is CAARAAASYEQYF. The CDR3 DNA is TGTGCCGCCCGGGCGGCAGCCTCCTACGAGCAGTACTTC. The chain is built from TRBV25-1 and TRBJ2-7; D is unclear. The CDR3 spans 13 residues. The germline gives CDR1 MGHDK, CDR2 SYGVNS. Trimming stripped 11 bases from V and 0 bases from J, with 14 bases between.

This clonotype was detected many times. The chain links TRBV24-1 to TRBJ2-1, with 8 bases fitting TRBD1. The CDR3 spans 14 residues. J was trimmed by 12 bases and V by 6 bases; bases with no gene match: 12. Germline CDR1 and CDR2: KGHDR and SFDVKD. In DNA form, the CDR3 reads TGTGCCACCAGTAACGGGACAGGCTACCGGGGGCAGTTCTTC. This sequence encodes CATSNGTGYRGQFF.

This clonotype was recorded at least ten times. The rearrangement joins TRBV11-2 to TRBJ2-1, with 12 bases fitting TRBD2. The CDR3 sequence is 17 residues long. Per the germline V gene, CDR1 is SGHAT and CDR2 is FQNNGV. J was trimmed by 4 bases and V by 7 bases; bases with no gene match: 11. CDR3 sequence: CASTIPITSGRYNEQFF. CDR3 nucleotide sequence: TGTGCCAGCACAATCCCGATTACTAGCGGGAGGTACAATGAGCAGTTCTTC.

Many counts were recorded for this clonotype. J is TRBJ2-7 and V is TRBV6-5, with D hard to call. Trimming removed 6 bases from V and 7 bases from J, with 16 bases in between. The CDR3 has 13 residues. Germline V gene sequence: CDR1 MNHEY, CDR2 SVGAGI. CDR3 residues: CASSYALALEQYF. The CDR3 region has the DNA TGTGCCAGCAGCTACGCCCTGGCTCTTGAGCAGTACTTC.

The CDR3 DNA reads as TGCAGTGCTAGAGTGGGAGGGACCGCTAATTCACCCCTCCACTTT. Its translation: CSARVGGTANSPLHF. V is TRBV20-1 and J is TRBJ1-6; TRBD1 might be the D (5 bases). Looked up from germline, CDR1 is DFQATT and CDR2 is SNEGSKA (reference sequence). V lost 1 base, J lost 6 bases, and 13 bases lay in between. This CDR3 is built from 15 residues.

The rearrangement uses TRBV30 and TRBJ1-5; maybe TRBD1 (6 bases). The V and J ends lost 4 bases and 1 base respectively, with 11 bases between them. Germline CDR1 reads GTSNPN; CDR2 reads SVGIG (reference sequence). There are 14 residues in the CDR3. CDR3 in amino acids: CAWTRGGSNQPQHF. For the CDR3, the DNA is TGTGCCTGGACAAGAGGGGGAAGCAATCAGCCCCAGCATTTT.

This clonotype came up many times. The genes are TRBV6-5 and TRBJ2-7, with D possibly being TRBD2 (6 bases). The CDR3 consists of 17 residues. CDR1 is MNHEY, CDR2 SVGAGI, per germline. V was pared by 1 base and J by 2 bases, with 18 bases between. CDR3 loop: CASSYFSTRGGPYEQYF. The CDR3 region has the DNA TGTGCCAGCAGTTACTTCTCAACAAGGGGAGGACCCTACGAGCAGTACTTC.

There are many counts of this clonotype. The rearrangement joins TRBV7-2 to TRBJ1-2, with a possible D match to TRBD1 (5 bases). The length of the CDR3 is 14 residues. CDR1 is SGHTA, CDR2 FQGNSA, per germline. Trimming stripped 5 bases from V and 3 bases from J, with 13 bases between. As DNA, the CDR3 is TGTGCCAGCAGCCTCCGGGGGTCTTACTATGGCTACACCTTC. It yields the protein CASSLRGSYYGYTF. The whole variable domain, filled in from reference TRBV7-2 and TRBJ1-2, reads GAGVSQSPSNKVTEKGKDVELRCDPISGHTALYWYRQSLGQGLEFLIYFQGNSAPDKSGLPSDRFSAERTGGSVSTLTIQRTQQEDSAVYLCASSLRGSYYGYTFGSGTRLTVV.

This sequence joins TRBV4-2 and TRBJ2-1, with D possibly TRBD1 on 5 matching bases. CDR3 length: 14 residues. From germline, CDR1 is LGHNA and CDR2 YNFKEQ. V shed 3 bases and J shed 6 bases, with 12 bases lying between them. CDR3 loop: CASSQGPRANEQFF. Here the CDR3 DNA reads TGTGCCAGCAGCCAGGGGCCAAGGGCCAATGAGCAGTTCTTC.

This clonotype was recorded many times. The chain couples TRBV29-1 to TRBJ2-7; D assignment may be TRBD1 or TRBD2 (5 bases each). The CDR3 sequence is 12 residues long. V lost 4 bases and J 5 bases, leaving 12 bases between the germline ends. The V gene's germline CDR1 is SQVTM and CDR2 ANQGSEA. The CDR3 reads CSVGRGPNEQYF. CDR3 nucleotides: TGCAGCGTTGGTCGGGGCCCCAACGAGCAGTACTTC.

This clonotype was detected ten times or more. This chain uses TRBV12-3 or TRBV12-4 with TRBJ1-5; D ambiguous. This CDR3 has 14 amino acids. The V end was cut by 5 bases, the J end by 4 bases, with 12 bases between. CDR3 in amino acids: CASSRLQENQPQHF. DNA for the CDR3: TGTGCCAGCAGTCGCCTTCAGGAGAATCAGCCCCAGCATTTT.

This clonotype occurred a few times. The V gene is TRBV7-3, the J gene TRBJ1-1; 9 bases line up with TRBD1. The CDR3 is 14 amino acids. Germline V gives CDR1 SGHTA, CDR2 FQGTGA. V lost 4 bases and J lost 6; bases outside the gene matches: 6. The CDR3 region is CASSSAGQGAEAFF. CDR3 coding DNA: TGTGCCAGCAGCTCGGCGGGACAGGGCGCTGAAGCTTTCTTT.

This clonotype was detected a few times. This chain uses TRBV7-2 with TRBJ2-3; TRBD2 might be the D (7 bases). Trimming took off 5 bases at V and 5 bases at J, with 20 bases between the two ends. CDR1 and CDR2 (germline): SGHTA, FQGNSA. There are 16 residues in the CDR3. CDR3 amino acids: CASSPNLRGGGDTQYF. The CDR3, as DNA: TGTGCCAGCAGCCCGAACTTGAGGGGGGGAGGAGATACGCAGTATTTT.

This clonotype was found a few times. The chain uses TRBV7-8 and TRBJ1-6, with 10 bases matching TRBD1. The ends lost 4 bases at V and 9 bases at J; junction bases unmatched: 6. Per germline, CDR1 SGHVS and CDR2 FQNEAQ. The CDR3 extends over 15 amino acids. The CDR3 reads CASSWGTGASSPLHF. The DNA for the CDR3 is TGTGCCAGCAGCTGGGGGACAGGGGCAAGTTCACCCCTCCACTTT.

This clonotype occurred many times. The V gene is TRBV5-1, the J gene TRBJ2-5; D not certain. The V gene lost 1 base and the J gene lost 0 bases, with 7 bases spanning the gap. Germline loops: CDR1 SGHRS, CDR2 YFSETQ. This CDR3 contains 14 residues. The CDR3 DNA reads TGCGCCAGCAGCTTGAATCAGTACCAAGAGACCCAGTACTTC. Its protein is CASSLNQYQETQYF.

This clonotype was seen at least ten times. V is TRBV10-3 and J is TRBJ2-4; D is unresolved. CDR1 ENHRY and CDR2 SYGVKD come from the germline V gene. V was cut by 0 bases and J by 1 base, with 13 bases left in between. The CDR3 contains 17 residues. The CDR3 sequence: CAISESKADRAKNIQYF. The CDR3 bases are TGTGCCATCAGTGAGTCGAAGGCAGATAGGGCCAAAAACATTCAGTACTTC.

In its sample, this clonotype was seen many times. V gene TRBV5-1 combines with J gene TRBJ2-1; 7 nucleotides line up with TRBD2. The CDR3 is 16 amino acids. In germline, CDR1 is SGHRS, CDR2 YFSETQ. V shed 5 bases and J 6 bases; nucleotides not matched to a gene: 14. As DNA, the CDR3 is TGCGCCAGCAGTCCGACGGTGGCGGGAGTTGGCAATGAGCAGTTCTTC. Its protein is CASSPTVAGVGNEQFF.

This sequence joins TRBV9 and TRBJ2-1, with 10 bases aligning to TRBD1. J was trimmed by 4 bases and V by 1 base; bases with no gene match: 5. This CDR3 is built from 16 residues. CDR1 and CDR2 from the germline V gene are SGDLS and YYNGEE. CDR3 loop: CASSVRGQGHYNEQFF. The DNA for the CDR3 is TGTGCCAGCAGCGTAAGGGGACAGGGGCATTACAATGAGCAGTTCTTC.